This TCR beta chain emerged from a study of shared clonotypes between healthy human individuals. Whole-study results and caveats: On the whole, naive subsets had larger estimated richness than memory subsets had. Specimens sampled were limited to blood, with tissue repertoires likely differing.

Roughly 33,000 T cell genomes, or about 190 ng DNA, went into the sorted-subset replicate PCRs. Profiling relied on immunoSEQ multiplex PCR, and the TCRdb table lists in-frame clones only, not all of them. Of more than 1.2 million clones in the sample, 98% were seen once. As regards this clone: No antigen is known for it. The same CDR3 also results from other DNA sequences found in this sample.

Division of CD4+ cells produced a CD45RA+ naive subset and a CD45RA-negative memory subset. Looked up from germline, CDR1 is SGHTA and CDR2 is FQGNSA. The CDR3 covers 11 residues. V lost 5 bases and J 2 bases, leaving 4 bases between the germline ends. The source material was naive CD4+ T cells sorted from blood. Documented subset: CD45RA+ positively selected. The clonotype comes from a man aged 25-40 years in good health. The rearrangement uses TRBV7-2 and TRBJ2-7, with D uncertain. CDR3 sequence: CASSRTYEQYF. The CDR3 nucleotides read TGTGCCAGCAGCCGTACCTACGAGCAGTACTTC.